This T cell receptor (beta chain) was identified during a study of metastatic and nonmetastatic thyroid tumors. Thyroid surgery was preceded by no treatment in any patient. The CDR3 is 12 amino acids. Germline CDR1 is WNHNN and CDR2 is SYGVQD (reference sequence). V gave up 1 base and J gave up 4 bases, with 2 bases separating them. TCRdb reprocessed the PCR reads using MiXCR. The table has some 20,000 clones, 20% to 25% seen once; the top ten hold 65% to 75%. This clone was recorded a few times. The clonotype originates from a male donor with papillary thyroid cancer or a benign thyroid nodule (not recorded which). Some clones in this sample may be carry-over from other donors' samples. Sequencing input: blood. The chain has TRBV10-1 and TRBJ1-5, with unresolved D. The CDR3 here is CASSELNQPQHF. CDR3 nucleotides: TGCGCCAGCAGTGAGTTAAATCAGCCCCAGCATTTT.